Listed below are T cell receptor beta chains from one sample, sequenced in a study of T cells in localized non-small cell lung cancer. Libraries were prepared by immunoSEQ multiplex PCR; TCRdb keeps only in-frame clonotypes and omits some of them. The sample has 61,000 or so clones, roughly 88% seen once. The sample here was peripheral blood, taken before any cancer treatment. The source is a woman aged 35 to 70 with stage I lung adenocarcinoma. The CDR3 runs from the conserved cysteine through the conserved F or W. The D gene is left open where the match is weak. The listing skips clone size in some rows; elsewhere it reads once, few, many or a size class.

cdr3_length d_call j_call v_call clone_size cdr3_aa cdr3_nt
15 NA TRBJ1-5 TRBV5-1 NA CASSLEPVGNQPQHF TGCGCCAGCAGCTTGGAACCGGTTGGTAATCAGCCCCAGCATTTT
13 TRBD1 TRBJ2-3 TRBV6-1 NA CASSRQGTDTQYF TGTGCCAGCAGTCGACAGGGGACAGATACGCAGTATTTT
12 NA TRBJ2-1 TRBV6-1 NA CATLAIYNEQFF TGTGCCACCCTTGCAATTTACAATGAGCAGTTCTTC
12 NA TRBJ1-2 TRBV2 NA CASSESAYGYTF TGTGCCAGCAGTGAATCAGCCTATGGCTACACCTTC
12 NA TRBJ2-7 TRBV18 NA CASSQNDYEQYF TGTGCCAGCTCACAGAACGACTACGAGCAGTACTTC
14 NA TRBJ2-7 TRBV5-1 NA CASSLASGVYEQYF TGCGCCAGCAGCTTGGCCTCAGGGGTCTACGAGCAGTACTTC
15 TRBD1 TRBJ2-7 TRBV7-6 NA CASSLASGGRYEQYF TGTGCCAGCAGCTTAGCTTCAGGGGGCCGATACGAGCAGTACTTC
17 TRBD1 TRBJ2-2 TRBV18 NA CASSPLRTGTNTGELFF TGTGCCAGCTCACCATTACGGACAGGGACGAACACCGGGGAGCTGTTTTTT
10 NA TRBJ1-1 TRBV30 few CAWSQSEAFF TGTGCCTGGAGTCAGAGTGAAGCTTTCTTT
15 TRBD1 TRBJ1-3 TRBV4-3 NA CASSHSTGVANTIYF TGCGCCAGCAGCCATTCGACAGGGGTTGCAAACACCATATATTTT
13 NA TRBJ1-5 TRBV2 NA CASRQVLNQPQHF TGTGCCAGCAGACAGGTCCTAAATCAGCCCCAGCATTTT
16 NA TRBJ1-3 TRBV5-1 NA CASSLDGAFGGNTIYF TGCGCCAGCAGCTTGGATGGGGCTTTCGGCGGAAACACCATATATTTT
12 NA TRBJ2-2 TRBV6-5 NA CASSYPAGELFF TGTGCCAGCAGTTACCCTGCCGGGGAGCTGTTTTTT
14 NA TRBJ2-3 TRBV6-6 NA CASTQGHLTDTQYF TGTGCCAGCACTCAGGGTCATCTCACAGATACGCAGTATTTT
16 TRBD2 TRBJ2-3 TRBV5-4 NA CASGTGTTISTDTQYF TGTGCCAGCGGAACCGGGACTACTATTAGCACAGATACGCAGTATTTT
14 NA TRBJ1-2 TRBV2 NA CASSDRASNYGYTF TGTGCCAGCAGCGACAGAGCCTCTAACTATGGCTACACCTTC
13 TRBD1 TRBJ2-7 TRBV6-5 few CASSGQGFYEQYF TGTGCCAGCTCCGGACAGGGATTTTACGAGCAGTACTTC
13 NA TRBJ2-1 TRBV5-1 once CASKGSLNNEQFF TGCGCCAGCAAGGGATCCCTAAACAATGAGCAGTTCTTC
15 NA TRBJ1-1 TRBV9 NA CASSVGGYMNTEAFF TGTGCCAGCAGCGTTGGAGGGTATATGAACACTGAAGCTTTCTTT
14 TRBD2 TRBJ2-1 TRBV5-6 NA CASSFYGGYNEQFF TGTGCCAGCAGCTTCTACGGGGGGTATAATGAGCAGTTCTTC
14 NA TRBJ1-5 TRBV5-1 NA CASSLGGTDQPQHF TGCGCCAGCAGCTTGGGGGGGACTGATCAGCCCCAGCATTTT
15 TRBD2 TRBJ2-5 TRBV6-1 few CASSELAGGQETQYF TGTGCCAGCAGTGAACTAGCGGGGGGCCAAGAGACCCAGTACTTC
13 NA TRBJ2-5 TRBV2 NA CASSELGRPTQYF TGTGCCAGCAGTGAACTAGGTCGTCCGACCCAGTACTTC
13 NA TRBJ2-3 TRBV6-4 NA CASSIEVTDTQYF TGTGCCAGCAGTATAGAAGTCACAGATACGCAGTATTTT
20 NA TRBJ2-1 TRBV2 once CASEGTGAPTSLSSYNEQFF TGTGCCAGCGAAGGAACGGGGGCCCCAACCTCTTTGAGCTCCTACAATGAGCAGTTCTTC
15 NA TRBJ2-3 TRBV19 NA CASSPTGFSPDTQYF TGTGCCAGTAGTCCAACAGGGTTTAGCCCAGATACGCAGTATTTT
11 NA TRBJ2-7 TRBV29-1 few CSVSSSYEQYF TGCAGCGTTTCGAGCTCCTACGAGCAGTACTTC
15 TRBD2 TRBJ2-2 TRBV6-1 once CATHLSGMNTGELFF TGTGCCACCCACCTTAGCGGGATGAACACCGGGGAGCTGTTTTTT
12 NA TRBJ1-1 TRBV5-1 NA CASSFRDTEAFF TGCGCCAGCAGCTTCCGGGACACTGAAGCTTTCTTT
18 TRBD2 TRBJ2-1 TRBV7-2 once CASSLRTGGNLYYNEQFF TGTGCCAGCAGCTTAAGGACGGGGGGAAACCTATACTACAATGAGCAGTTCTTC
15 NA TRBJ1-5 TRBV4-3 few CASSQDTGGGQPQHF TGCGCCAGCAGCCAAGATACGGGGGGTGGGCAGCCCCAGCATTTT
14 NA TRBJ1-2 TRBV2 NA CASSEDKGSYGYTF TGTGCCAGCAGTGAAGATAAGGGAAGTTATGGCTACACCTTC
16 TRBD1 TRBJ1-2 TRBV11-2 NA CASSLDFRQGASGYTF TGTGCCAGCAGCTTAGATTTCCGGCAGGGGGCAAGTGGCTACACCTTC
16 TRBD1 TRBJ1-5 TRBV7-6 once CASSRLGGQSNQPQHF TGTGCCAGCAGCCGCCTAGGGGGACAGAGCAATCAGCCCCAGCATTTT
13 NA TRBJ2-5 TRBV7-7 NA CASSLGQVETQYF TGTGCCAGCAGCTTAGGACAGGTAGAGACCCAGTACTTC
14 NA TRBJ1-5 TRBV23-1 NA CASSQSGENQPQHF TGCGCCAGCAGTCAATCGGGGGAGAATCAGCCCCAGCATTTT
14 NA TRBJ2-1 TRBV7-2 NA CASSLDRVDNEQFF TGTGCCAGCAGCTTAGACAGGGTCGACAATGAGCAGTTCTTC
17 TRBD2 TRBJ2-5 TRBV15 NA CATSRDPLAGGLETQYF TGTGCCACCAGCAGAGATCCCTTGGCGGGGGGGCTAGAGACCCAGTACTTC
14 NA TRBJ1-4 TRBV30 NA CAWSGLGTNEKLFF TGTGCCTGGAGTGGACTTGGAACTAATGAAAAACTGTTTTTT
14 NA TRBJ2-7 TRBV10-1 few CASSESTTSYEQYF TGCGCCAGCAGTGAGTCGACGACCTCCTACGAGCAGTACTTC
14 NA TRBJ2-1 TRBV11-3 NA CASSLARAAGEQFF TGTGCCAGCAGCTTAGCCCGGGCCGCGGGGGAGCAGTTCTTC
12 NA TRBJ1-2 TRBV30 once CASQTVYYGYTF TGTGCCTCTCAGACAGTTTACTATGGCTACACCTTC
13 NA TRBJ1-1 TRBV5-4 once CASRITGYTEAFF TGTGCCAGCAGAATCACCGGCTACACTGAAGCTTTCTTT
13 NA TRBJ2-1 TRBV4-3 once CASSQVQTDEQFF TGCGCCAGCAGCCAAGTCCAGACGGATGAGCAGTTCTTC
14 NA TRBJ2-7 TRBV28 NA CASSFTGLGYEQYF TGTGCCAGCAGTTTCACAGGGTTGGGCTACGAGCAGTACTTC
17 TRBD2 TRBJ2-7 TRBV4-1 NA CASSQSIGTSGINEQYF TGCGCCAGCAGCCAATCCATCGGGACTAGCGGGATTAACGAGCAGTACTTC
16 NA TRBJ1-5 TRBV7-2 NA CASSLQGWYSNQPQHF TGTGCCAGCAGCTTACAGGGTTGGTATAGCAATCAGCCCCAGCATTTT
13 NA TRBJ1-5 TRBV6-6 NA CASSYLLSQPQHF TGTGCCAGCAGTTACTTGCTTTCTCAGCCCCAGCATTTT
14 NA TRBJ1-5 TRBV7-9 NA CASSPQGIGQPQHF TGTGCCAGCAGCCCTCAGGGGATAGGTCAGCCCCAGCATTTT
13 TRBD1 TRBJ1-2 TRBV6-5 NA CASSADRNYGYTF TGTGCCAGCAGTGCGGACAGGAACTATGGCTACACCTTC
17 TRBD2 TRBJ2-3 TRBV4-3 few CASSQDSGGGPTDTQYF TGCGCCAGCAGCCAAGATTCGGGCGGGGGACCCACAGATACGCAGTATTTT
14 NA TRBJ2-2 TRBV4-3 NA CASSTFPGSGELFF TGCGCCAGCAGCACCTTCCCAGGCAGCGGGGAGCTGTTTTTT
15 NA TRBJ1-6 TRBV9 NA CASSVVEYPDSPLHF TGTGCCAGCAGCGTAGTCGAATATCCGGATTCACCCCTCCACTTT
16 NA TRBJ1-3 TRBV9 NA CASSVDPGSAGNTIYF TGTGCCAGCAGCGTAGATCCGGGTTCAGCTGGAAACACCATATATTTT
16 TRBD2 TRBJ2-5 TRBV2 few CASSENRAGGQETQYF TGTGCCAGCAGTGAAAACCGTGCGGGGGGCCAAGAGACCCAGTACTTC
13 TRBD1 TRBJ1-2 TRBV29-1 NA CSVGGGRAEGYTF TGCAGCGTTGGAGGGGGCAGGGCGGAGGGCTACACCTTC
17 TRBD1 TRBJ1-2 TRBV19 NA CASRPTPPRDSNYGYTF TGTGCCAGTAGACCCACTCCCCCCCGGGACAGCAACTATGGCTACACCTTC
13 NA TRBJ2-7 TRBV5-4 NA CASSLVDTYEQYF TGTGCCAGCAGCTTGGTGGACACCTACGAGCAGTACTTC